These T cell receptor beta chains were read from a single sample in a study of cytomegalovirus exposure and HLA in healthy donors. Using immunoSEQ multiplex PCR, the repertoire was profiled, and TCRdb retains in-frame clones only, with some absent. The sample lists 55,000 to 70,000 clones, 55% to 80% seen once, with roughly 3% in the top ten. Input material: PBMCs. Source of these receptors: a woman aged 45-60 years in good health and CMV-seronegative. Each CDR3 is given with its conserved first and last residue. D genes are given only for firm matches. A row's size may be missing; if present it is once, few, many or a size class.

j_gene | d_gene | abundance | v_gene | CDR3nt | CDR3aa
TRBJ2-1 | - | - | TRBV27 | TGTGCCAGCATTTCCCTTGGGGGGGGCAGGGCCAATGAGCAGTTCTTC | CASISLGGGRANEQFF
TRBJ1-4 | - | - | TRBV28 | TGTGCCAGCAGTTTAGGGCAGCGCTCTGGAGGACTGTTTTTT | CASSLGQRSGGLFF
TRBJ1-5 | TRBD1 | - | TRBV10-3 | TGTGCCATCAGTGAGGGACAGGGGGCGCCTGGCAATCAGCCCCAGCATTTT | CAISEGQGAPGNQPQHF
TRBJ1-2 | TRBD1 | - | TRBV7-8 | TGTGCCAGCAGCTTAAGGTTGGGACAGTCCCAGTATGGCTACACCTTC | CASSLRLGQSQYGYTF
TRBJ2-3 | - | - | TRBV7-3 | TGTGCCAGCAGCTTTACTTACAGTGCAGATACGCAGTATTTT | CASSFTYSADTQYF
TRBJ1-4 | TRBD1 | - | TRBV5-4 | TGTGCCAGCAGAGGGGACAGCACCTTTGAAAAACTGTTTTTT | CASRGDSTFEKLFF
TRBJ1-5 | TRBD1 | - | TRBV19 | TGTGCCAGTCAAACTCTGGACAGGAGCAATCAGCCCCAGCATTTT | CASQTLDRSNQPQHF
TRBJ1-1 | - | - | TRBV5-1 | TGCGCCAGCAGCTTTGCTGTTGGGGAGATCACTGAAGCTTTCTTT | CASSFAVGEITEAFF
TRBJ2-1 | - | - | TRBV7-7 | TGTGCTAGCAGCTTAGACAGGTTACGTGAGCAGTTCTTC | CASSLDRLREQFF
TRBJ2-1 | TRBD2 | few | TRBV28 | TGTGCCAGCAGGGGGGGAGGGATACTAGGCTACAATGAGCAGTTCTTC | CASRGGGILGYNEQFF
TRBJ1-2 | TRBD1 | once | TRBV29-1 | TGCAGCGTTGAAGAAATCGTGCGGGACAGGGGGCCCTCTGGGTATGGCTACACCTTC | CSVEEIVRDRGPSGYGYTF
TRBJ1-1 | - | - | TRBV7-9 | TGTGCCAGCAGCTTAACAGGGAACACTGAAGCTTTCTTT | CASSLTGNTEAFF